This entry is about one T cell receptor beta chain. The junction does not match germline at one end; this may be a read error. One Seattle source followed patients from active infection through their disease course. This sample is part of a study of blood T cell repertoires in COVID-19. Study background: Samples came from the United States, Italy and Spain, spanning acute and convalescent COVID-19. The analysed material was cDNA or gDNA that came from T cells, B-cell-depleted T cells, or PBMCs.

The CDR3 consists of 13 residues. Germline lookup yields CDR1 SGHRS and CDR2 YFSETQ. The protocol was immunoSEQ multiplex PCR, while the TCRdb copy is restricted to in-frame clones and leaves out a portion. The sample consists of a few hundred thousand clones, less than 90% of them appearing once. The sequence was obtained from a woman aged 55 to 70 with COVID-19, enrolled during active disease. The sample taken for sequencing was peripheral blood. The chain carries TRBV5-1 and TRBJ2-3; the D is unclear. CDR3 nucleotides: TGCGCCAGCAGCTTCCGAGTCACAGATATGCAGTATTTT. Encoded protein: CASSFRVTDMQYF.